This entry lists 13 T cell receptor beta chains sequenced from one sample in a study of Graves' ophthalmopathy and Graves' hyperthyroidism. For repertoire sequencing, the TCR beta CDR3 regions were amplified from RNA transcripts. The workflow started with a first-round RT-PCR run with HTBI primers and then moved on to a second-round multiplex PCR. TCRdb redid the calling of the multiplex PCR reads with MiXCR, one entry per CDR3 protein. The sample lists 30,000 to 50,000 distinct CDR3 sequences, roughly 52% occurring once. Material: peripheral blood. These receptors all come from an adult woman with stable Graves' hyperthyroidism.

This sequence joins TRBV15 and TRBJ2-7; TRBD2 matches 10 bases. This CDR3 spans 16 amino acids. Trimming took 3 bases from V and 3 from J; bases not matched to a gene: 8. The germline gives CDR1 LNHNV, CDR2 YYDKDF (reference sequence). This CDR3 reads CATSRDTSGDYYEQYF. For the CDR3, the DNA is TGTGCCACCAGCAGGGATACTAGCGGGGATTACTACGAGCAGTACTTC.

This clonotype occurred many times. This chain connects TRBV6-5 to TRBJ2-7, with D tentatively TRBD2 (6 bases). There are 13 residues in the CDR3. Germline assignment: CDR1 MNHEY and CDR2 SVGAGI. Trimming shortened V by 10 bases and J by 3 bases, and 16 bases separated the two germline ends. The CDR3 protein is CATEGRSGYEQYF. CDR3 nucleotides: TGTGCCACGGAGGGACGTAGCGGCTACGAGCAGTACTTC.

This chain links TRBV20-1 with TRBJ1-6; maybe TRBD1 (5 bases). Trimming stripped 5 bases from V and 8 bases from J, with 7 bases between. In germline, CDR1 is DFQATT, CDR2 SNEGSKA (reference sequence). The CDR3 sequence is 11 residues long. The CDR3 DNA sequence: TGCAGTGCTGGAGGGGATTCACCCCTCCACTTT. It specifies CSAGGDSPLHF.

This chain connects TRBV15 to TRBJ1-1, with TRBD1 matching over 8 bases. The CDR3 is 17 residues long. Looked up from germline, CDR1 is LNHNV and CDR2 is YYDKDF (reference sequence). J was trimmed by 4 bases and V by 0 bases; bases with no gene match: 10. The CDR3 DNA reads TGTGCCACCAGCAGAGATCAGGGGGCGCGGTGGGTCACTGAAGCTTTCTTT. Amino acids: CATSRDQGARWVTEAFF.

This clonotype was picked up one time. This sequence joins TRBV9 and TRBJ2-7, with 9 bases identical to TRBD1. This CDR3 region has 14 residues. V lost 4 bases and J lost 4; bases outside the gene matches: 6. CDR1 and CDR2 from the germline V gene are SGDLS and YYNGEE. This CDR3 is CASSPGTGPYEQYF. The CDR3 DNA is TGTGCCAGCAGCCCCGGGACAGGGCCATACGAGCAGTACTTC.

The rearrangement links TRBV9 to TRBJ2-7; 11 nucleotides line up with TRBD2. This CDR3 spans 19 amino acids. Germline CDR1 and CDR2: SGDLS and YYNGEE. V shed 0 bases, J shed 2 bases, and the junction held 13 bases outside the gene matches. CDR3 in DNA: TGTGCCAGCAGCGTAGATGGGCTAGCGGGAGGCCTATTCCCCTACGAGCAGTACTTC. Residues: CASSVDGLAGGLFPYEQYF.

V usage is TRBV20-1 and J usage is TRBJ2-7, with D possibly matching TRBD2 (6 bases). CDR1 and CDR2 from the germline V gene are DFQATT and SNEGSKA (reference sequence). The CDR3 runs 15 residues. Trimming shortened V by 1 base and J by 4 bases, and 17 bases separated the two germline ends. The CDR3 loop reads CSARGVGGARYEQYF. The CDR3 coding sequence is TGCAGTGCTAGAGGCGTCGGGGGAGCGAGATACGAGCAGTACTTC.

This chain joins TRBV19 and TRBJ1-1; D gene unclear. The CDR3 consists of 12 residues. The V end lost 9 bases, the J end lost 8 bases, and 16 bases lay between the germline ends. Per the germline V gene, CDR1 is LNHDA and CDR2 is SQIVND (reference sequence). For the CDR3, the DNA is TGTGCCAGCAGGCCCGGCGGGCTCGAAGCTTTCTTT. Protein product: CASRPGGLEAFF. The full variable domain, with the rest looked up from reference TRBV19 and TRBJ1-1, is DGGITQSPKYLFRKEGQNVTLSCEQNLNHDAMYWYRQDPGQGLRLIYYSQIVNDFQKGDIAEGYSVSREKKESFPLTVTSAQKNPTAFYLCASRPGGLEAFFGQGTRLTVV.

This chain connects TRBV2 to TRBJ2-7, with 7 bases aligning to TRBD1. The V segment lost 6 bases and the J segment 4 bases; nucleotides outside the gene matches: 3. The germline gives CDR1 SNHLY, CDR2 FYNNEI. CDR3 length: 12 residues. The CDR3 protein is CASRNRGYEQYF. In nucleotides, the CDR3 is TGTGCCAGCAGAAACAGGGGTTACGAGCAGTACTTC.

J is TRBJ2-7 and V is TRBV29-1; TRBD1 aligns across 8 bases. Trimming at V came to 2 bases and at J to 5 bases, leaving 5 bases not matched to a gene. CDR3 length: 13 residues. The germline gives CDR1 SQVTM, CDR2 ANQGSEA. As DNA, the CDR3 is TGCAGCGTTGAAAAAGGACAGGGCCACGAGCAGTACTTC. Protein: CSVEKGQGHEQYF.

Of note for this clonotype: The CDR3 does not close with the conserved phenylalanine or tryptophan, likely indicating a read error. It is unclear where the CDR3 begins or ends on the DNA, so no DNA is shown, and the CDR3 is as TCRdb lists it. CDR3 amino acids: CASSIDPR. The J gene is TRBJ2-5, the V gene TRBV19; the table's D call, TRBD1, was not checked against the DNA. Germline CDR1 reads LNHDA; CDR2 reads SQIVND (reference sequence). The CDR3 sequence runs 8 residues, both termini included.

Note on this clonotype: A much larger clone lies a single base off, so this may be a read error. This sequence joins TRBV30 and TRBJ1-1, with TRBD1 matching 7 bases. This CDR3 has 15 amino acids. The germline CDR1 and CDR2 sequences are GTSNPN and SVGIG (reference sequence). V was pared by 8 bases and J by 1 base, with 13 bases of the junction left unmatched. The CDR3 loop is CARLDRTGPNTEAFF. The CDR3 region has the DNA TGTGCCCGTCTTGATCGGACAGGCCCGAACACTGAAGCTTTCTTT.

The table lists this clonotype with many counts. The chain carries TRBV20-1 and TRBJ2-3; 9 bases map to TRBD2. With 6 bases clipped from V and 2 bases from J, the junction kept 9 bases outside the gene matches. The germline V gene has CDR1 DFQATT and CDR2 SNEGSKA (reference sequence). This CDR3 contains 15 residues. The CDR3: CSAKGPSGNTDTQYF. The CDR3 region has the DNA TGCAGTGCCAAAGGGCCTAGCGGGAACACAGATACGCAGTATTTT.